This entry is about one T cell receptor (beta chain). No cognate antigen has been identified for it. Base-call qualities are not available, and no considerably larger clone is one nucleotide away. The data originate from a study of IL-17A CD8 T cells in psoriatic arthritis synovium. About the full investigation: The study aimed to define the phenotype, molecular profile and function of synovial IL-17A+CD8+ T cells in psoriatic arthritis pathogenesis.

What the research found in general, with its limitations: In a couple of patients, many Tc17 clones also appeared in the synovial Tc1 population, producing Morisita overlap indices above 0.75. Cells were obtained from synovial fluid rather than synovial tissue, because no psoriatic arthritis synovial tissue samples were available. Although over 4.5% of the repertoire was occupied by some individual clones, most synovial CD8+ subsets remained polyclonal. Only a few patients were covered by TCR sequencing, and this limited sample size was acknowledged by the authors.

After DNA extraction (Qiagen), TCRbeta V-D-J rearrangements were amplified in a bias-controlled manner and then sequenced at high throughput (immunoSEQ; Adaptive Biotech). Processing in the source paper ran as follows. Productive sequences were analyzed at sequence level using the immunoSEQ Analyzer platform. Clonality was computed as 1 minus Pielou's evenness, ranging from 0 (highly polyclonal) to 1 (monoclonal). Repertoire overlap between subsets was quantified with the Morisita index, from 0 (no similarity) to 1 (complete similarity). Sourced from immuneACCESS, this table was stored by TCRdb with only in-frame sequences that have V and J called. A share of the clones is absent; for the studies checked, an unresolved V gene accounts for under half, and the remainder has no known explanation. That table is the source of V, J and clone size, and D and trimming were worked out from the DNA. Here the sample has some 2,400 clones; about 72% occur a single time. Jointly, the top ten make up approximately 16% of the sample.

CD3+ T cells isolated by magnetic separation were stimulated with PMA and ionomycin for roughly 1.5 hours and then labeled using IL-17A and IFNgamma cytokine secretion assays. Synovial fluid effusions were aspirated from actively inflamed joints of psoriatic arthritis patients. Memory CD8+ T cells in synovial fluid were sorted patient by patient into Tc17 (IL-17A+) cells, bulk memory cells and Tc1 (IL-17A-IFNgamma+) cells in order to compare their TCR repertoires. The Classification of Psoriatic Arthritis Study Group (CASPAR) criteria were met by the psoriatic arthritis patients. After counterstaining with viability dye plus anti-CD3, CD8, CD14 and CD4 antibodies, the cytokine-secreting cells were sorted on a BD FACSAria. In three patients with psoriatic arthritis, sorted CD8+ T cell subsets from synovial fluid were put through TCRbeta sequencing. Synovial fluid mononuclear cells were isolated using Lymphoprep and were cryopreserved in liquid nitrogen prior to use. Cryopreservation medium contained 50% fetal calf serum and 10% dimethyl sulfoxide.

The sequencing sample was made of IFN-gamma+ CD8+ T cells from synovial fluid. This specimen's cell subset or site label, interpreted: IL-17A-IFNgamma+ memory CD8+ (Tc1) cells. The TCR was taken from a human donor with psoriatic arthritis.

The CDR3 in this case is CASSLDITFEQYF. Read as DNA, the sequence is TGTGCCAGCAGCCTCGACATCACCTTCGAGCAGTACTTC. The V and J genes are TRBV6-1 and TRBJ2-7; no confident D gene assignment can be made. The V and J ends are trimmed by 6 bases and 6 bases, leaving 15 bases between them. CDR1 and CDR2, per the germline V gene, are MNHNS and SASEGT. The CDR3 has 13 amino acids, counting the end cysteine and phenylalanine. Just CDR3 DNA is preserved here, 39 bases in frame from base 1.